These 9 T cell receptor beta chains came from one sample sequenced in a study of cytomegalovirus exposure and HLA in healthy donors. This PCR relied on a set of 60 Vbeta primers and 13 Jbeta primers. Data came from immunoSEQ multiplex PCR; TCRdb stores just in-frame clones and leaves some out. The data contain under 150,000 clones, roughly 79% of them seen just once; the ten biggest clones take up about 1.8%. Material: PBMCs. The receptors shown here come from a woman aged 25 to 39 in good health and CMV-seronegative.

This clone was seen only a few times. The chain carries TRBV6-1 and TRBJ1-2, with D possibly TRBD1 on 5 matching bases. The germline CDR1 and CDR2 sequences are MNHNS and SASEGT. The CDR3 is 15 residues long. The V gene lost 11 bases and the J gene lost 4 bases, with 23 bases spanning the gap. CDR3 sequence reads: CASKRIWDQGYGYTF. DNA for the CDR3: TGTGCCTCAAAGAGGATATGGGATCAGGGCTATGGCTACACCTTC.

The chain employs TRBV7-9 and TRBJ1-1; the match to TRBD1 covers 9 bases. The V and J ends lost 5 bases and 3 bases, in that order; junction bases with no gene match: 1. This CDR3 region has 13 residues. The germline V gene has CDR1 SEHNR and CDR2 FQNEAQ (reference sequence). This CDR3 reads CASSRDRDTEAFF. The CDR3 nucleotides read TGTGCCAGCAGCCGGGACAGGGACACTGAAGCTTTCTTT.

The chain employs TRBV14 and TRBJ2-1; D is unclear. Trimming pared 0 bases from V and 9 bases from J, leaving 9 bases between. This CDR3 region has 13 residues. In germline, CDR1 is SGHDN, CDR2 FVKESK. The CDR3 nucleotides read TGTGCCAGCAGCCAAGATTTATCGGGTGAGCAGTTCTTC. Its translation is CASSQDLSGEQFF.

This chain links TRBV19 with TRBJ1-1; no definite D call. The V gene lost 8 bases and the J gene lost 3 bases, with 16 bases spanning the gap. The CDR3 runs to 14 residues. Germline CDR1 is LNHDA and CDR2 is SQIVND (reference sequence). CDR3 loop: CASSPRGSYTEAFF. The CDR3 DNA reads as TGTGCCAGTTCCCCGCGAGGATCCTACACTGAAGCTTTCTTT. The whole variable domain, remainder taken from reference TRBV19 and TRBJ1-1, is DGGITQSPKYLFRKEGQNVTLSCEQNLNHDAMYWYRQDPGQGLRLIYYSQIVNDFQKGDIAEGYSVSREKKESFPLTVTSAQKNPTAFYLCASSPRGSYTEAFFGQGTRLTVV.

In its sample, this clone was seen a few times. The rearrangement uses TRBV6-1 and TRBJ2-1; D remains ambiguous. Germline CDR1 MNHNS, CDR2 SASEGT. Deletions cut 1 base from V and 2 bases from J, with 9 bases between. CDR3 length: 15 amino acids. CDR3 loop: CASSEDTSPYNEQFF. The CDR3 coding sequence is TGTGCCAGCAGTGAAGATACTTCCCCCTACAATGAGCAGTTCTTC.

The rearrangement uses TRBV7-6 and TRBJ2-2; TRBD2 matches at 10 bases. V dropped 3 bases and J dropped 5; count of bases not matched to a gene: 9. Looked up from germline, CDR1 is SGHVS and CDR2 is FNYEAQ. The CDR3 contains 17 residues. CDR3 in amino acids: CASSFGAGGPGTGELFF. The CDR3 coding sequence is TGTGCCAGCAGCTTCGGAGCGGGGGGGCCAGGGACCGGGGAGCTGTTTTTT.

This rearrangement joins TRBV11-2 to TRBJ2-7, with 12 bases that match TRBD1. Unmatched junction bases numbered 15, after V lost 4 bases and J lost 2 bases. Germline CDR1 reads SGHAT; CDR2 reads FQNNGV. This CDR3 has 19 residues. DNA for the CDR3: TGTGCCAGCAGCTCTCCGGGACAGGGGGCTCTCATTAATACCTACGAGCAGTACTTC. Translation gives CASSSPGQGALINTYEQYF.

V gene TRBV6-5 combines with J gene TRBJ1-2; 9 nucleotides align to TRBD1. V trimming: 7 bases; J trimming: 8 bases; junction bases outside the gene matches: 11. The CDR3 length is 14 residues. CDR1 is MNHEY and CDR2 is SVGAGI in the germline V gene. CDR3 region: CASKLSPTGGGYTF. CDR3 sequence (DNA): TGTGCCAGCAAACTCAGCCCGACAGGGGGAGGCTACACCTTC.

The chain combines TRBV9 with TRBJ1-5; D unclear. There are 16 residues in the CDR3. With 0 bases removed from V and 0 bases from J, the gap between germline ends came to 10 bases. Germline V gives CDR1 SGDLS, CDR2 YYNGEE. The CDR3 DNA follows: TGTGCCAGCAGCGTAGAGCCCCCGCCTAGCAATCAGCCCCAGCATTTT. It encodes CASSVEPPPSNQPQHF.